This entry lists 5 T cell receptor beta chains sequenced from one sample in a study of T cell repertoires in cytomegalovirus infection. TCRdb independently ran MiXCR on the reads; one entry per CDR3 protein. The data hold roughly 78,000 distinct CDR3 sequences, with around 37% observed a single time. These receptors lack a known antigen. Sequencing used CD8+ T cells from cultured PBMCs, obtained from culture after CMV antigen stimulation. Source of these receptors: a human donor in good health (CMV status not recorded). Some clones in this sample may be carry-over from other donors' samples.

The chain has TRBV9 and TRBJ1-2; D is unclear. This CDR3 is 14 amino acids long. The germline gives CDR1 SGDLS, CDR2 YYNGEE. V lost 0 bases and J 2 bases, leaving 8 bases between the germline ends. CDR3 in DNA: TGTGCCAGCAGCGTAGGAGTGGGAAACTATGGCTACACCTTC. This encodes CASSVGVGNYGYTF.

The chain couples TRBV6-6 to TRBJ2-3; D call uncertain. Germline V CDR1 and CDR2: MNHNY, SVGAGI (reference sequence). Trimming removed 2 bases from V and 5 bases from J, with 11 bases in between. The CDR3 consists of 14 residues. CDR3 sequence (DNA): TGTGCCAGCAGTTACATCCAATCAAAAGATACGCAGTATTTT. Translating it yields CASSYIQSKDTQYF.

The rearrangement links TRBV27 to TRBJ2-7, with 7 bases that match TRBD1. The V segment lost 5 bases and the J segment 7 bases; nucleotides outside the gene matches: 17. This CDR3 has 16 residues. Germline V gives CDR1 MNHEY, CDR2 SMNVEV (reference sequence). CDR3 sequence (DNA): TGTGCCAGCAGTACCTCGACAGGGTTTGAGCTACGAGAGCAGTACTTC. Its translation: CASSTSTGFELREQYF.

V usage is TRBV27 and J usage is TRBJ2-7; a possible D gene is TRBD2 (6 bases). Trimming pared 0 bases from V and 6 bases from J, leaving 18 bases between. The germline gives CDR1 MNHEY, CDR2 SMNVEV (reference sequence). The CDR3 contains 16 residues. CDR3 DNA: TGTGCCAGCAGTTTATCGTCCATGTCAGGGACTCGCGAGCAGTACTTC. It yields the protein CASSLSSMSGTREQYF.

The V call is TRBV12-3 or TRBV12-4, the J call TRBJ2-4; maybe TRBD1 (6 bases). The CDR3 covers 21 residues. With 4 bases removed from V and 2 bases from J, the gap between germline ends came to 30 bases. The CDR3 DNA reads as TGTGCCAGCAGTTGGGAAGCTCCTCAAGTCACAGGGATTGGAACCAAAAACATTCAGTACTTC. This gives the protein CASSWEAPQVTGIGTKNIQYF.